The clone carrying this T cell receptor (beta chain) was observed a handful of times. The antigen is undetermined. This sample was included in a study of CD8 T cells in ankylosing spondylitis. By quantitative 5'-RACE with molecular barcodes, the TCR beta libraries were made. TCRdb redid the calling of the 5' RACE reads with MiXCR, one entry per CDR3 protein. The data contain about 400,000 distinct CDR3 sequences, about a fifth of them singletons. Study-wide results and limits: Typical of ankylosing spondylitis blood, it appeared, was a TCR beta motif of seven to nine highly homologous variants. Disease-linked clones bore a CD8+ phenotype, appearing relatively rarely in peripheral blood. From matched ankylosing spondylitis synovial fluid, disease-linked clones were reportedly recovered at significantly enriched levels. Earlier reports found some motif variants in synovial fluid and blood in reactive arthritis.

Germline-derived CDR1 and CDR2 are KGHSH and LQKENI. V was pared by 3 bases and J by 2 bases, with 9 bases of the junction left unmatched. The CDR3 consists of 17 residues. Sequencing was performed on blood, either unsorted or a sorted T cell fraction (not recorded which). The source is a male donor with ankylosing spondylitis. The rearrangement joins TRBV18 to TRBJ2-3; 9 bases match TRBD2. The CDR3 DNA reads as TGTGCCAGCTCACCGCTCAGGCTAGCGGGACTCACAGATACGCAGTATTTT. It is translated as CASSPLRLAGLTDTQYF.